What follows are 23 T cell receptor beta chains derived from one specimen sequenced in a study of beta chain features in type 1 diabetes. These TCRs' antigens remain unknown. Study outcomes and limitations: Type 1 diabetes patients had moderately but significantly shorter TCRB CDR3s in all four CD4+ subsets.

cDNA synthesis used the whole RNA isolate, giving expressed TCRB sequences. Assay used: immunoSEQ multiplex PCR; TCRdb lists only in-frame clones, some missing. The repertoire holds nearly 700,000 clones, about an eighth seen once, with less than 0.025% in the top ten. Sequences were obtained from naive CD4+ T cells from blood. These receptors were taken from a man between 18 and 35 years old with type 1 diabetes.

This clone was counted between two and nine times. V is TRBV25-1 and J is TRBJ1-2; a possible D gene is TRBD1 (5 bases). Germline-derived CDR1 and CDR2 are MGHDK and SYGVNS. V was clipped by 5 bases and J by 5 bases, with 12 bases between them. The CDR3 length is 13 residues. The CDR3 is CASSREGRYGYTF. CDR3 in DNA: TGTGCCAGCAGTCGCGAGGGGCGATATGGCTACACCTTC.

This clone appeared a few times. The genes are TRBV7-3 and TRBJ2-2; possibly TRBD1 for D (5 bases). CDR1 is SGHTA, CDR2 FQGTGA, per germline. V was shortened by 5 bases and J by 1 base, with 11 bases between the two germline ends. The length of the CDR3 is 15 residues. CDR3 protein: CASSVGHLNTGELFF. CDR3 DNA sequence: TGTGCCAGCAGCGTAGGACATTTGAACACCGGGGAGCTGTTTTTT.

The gene calls are TRBV6-6 and TRBJ2-5; D possibly corresponds to TRBD2 (6 bases). Germline-derived CDR1 and CDR2 are MNHNY and SVGAGI (reference sequence). Trimming shortened V by 6 bases and J by 0 bases, and 11 bases separated the two germline ends. This CDR3 has 14 residues. The CDR3 here is CASSPGGDQETQYF. The CDR3 DNA sequence: TGTGCCAGCAGCCCGGGCGGGGACCAAGAGACCCAGTACTTC.

The chain carries TRBV10-3 and TRBJ2-6; 7 bases are shared with TRBD1. V shed 5 bases, J shed 0 bases, and the junction held 7 bases outside the gene matches. Looked up from germline, CDR1 is ENHRY and CDR2 is SYGVKD. The CDR3 is 17 amino acids. The CDR3 sequence is CAISLGTASSGANVLTF. The CDR3 DNA sequence: TGTGCCATCAGTCTTGGGACAGCCAGCTCTGGGGCCAACGTCCTGACTTTC.

The chain combines TRBV30 with TRBJ1-1; no definite D call. Germline values: CDR1 GTSNPN, CDR2 SVGIG (reference sequence). The V end was cut by 0 bases, the J end by 0 bases, with 14 bases between. The CDR3 runs 16 residues. Written as DNA, the CDR3 is TGTGCCTGGAGTGTACAGATTAGACGGTTGAACACTGAAGCTTTCTTT. Protein sequence: CAWSVQIRRLNTEAFF.

This chain connects TRBV6-1 to TRBJ1-1, with D possibly TRBD1 on 5 matching bases. The V gene lost 6 bases and the J gene lost 0 bases, with 8 bases spanning the gap. The CDR3 spans 13 residues. Germline CDR1 reads MNHNS; CDR2 reads SASEGT. In nucleotides, the CDR3 is TGTGCCAGCAGGGACACCCTGAACACTGAAGCTTTCTTT. It specifies CASRDTLNTEAFF.

The chain links TRBV10-1 to TRBJ2-3, with 7 nucleotides matching TRBD1. Germline V gives CDR1 WNHNN, CDR2 SYGVQD (reference sequence). The length of the CDR3 is 15 residues. Trimming cost V 2 bases and J 5 bases; bases outside gene matches: 7. CDR3 protein: CASSEGQGVRDTQYF. CDR3 bases: TGCGCCAGCAGTGAGGGCCAGGGGGTAAGAGATACGCAGTATTTT.

In its sample, this clone was seen a few times. The chain couples TRBV7-3 to TRBJ1-4; no reliable D call. This CDR3 spans 15 amino acids. In germline, CDR1 is SGHTA, CDR2 FQGTGA. The V gene lost 2 bases and the J gene lost 8 bases, with 15 bases spanning the gap. CDR3 DNA sequence: TGTGCCAGCAGCTTATCTGGGTTAGTAGGAGAAAAACTGTTTTTT. Translated: CASSLSGLVGEKLFF.

In its sample, this clone was seen a few times. This chain connects TRBV5-1 to TRBJ2-1; no reliable D call. Per germline, CDR1 SGHRS and CDR2 YFSETQ. V lost 3 bases to trimming and J lost 10 bases, with 17 bases between them. The CDR3 contains 14 residues. Here the CDR3 reads CASSSNSGPTEQFF. As DNA, the CDR3 is TGCGCCAGCAGCTCAAATTCGGGCCCTACCGAGCAGTTCTTC.

The chain uses TRBV30 and TRBJ1-2, with D possibly matching TRBD1 (5 bases). Germline loops: CDR1 GTSNPN, CDR2 SVGIG (reference sequence). The CDR3 spans 13 residues. V was shortened by 1 base and J by 8 bases, with 14 bases between the two germline ends. CDR3 sequence: CAWSGRGTVGYTF. The CDR3 DNA reads as TGTGCCTGGAGTGGCCGGGGGACGGTAGGCTACACCTTC.

This clone appeared a few times. V is TRBV6-5 and J is TRBJ2-7, with D perhaps being TRBD1 or TRBD2 (5 bases each). With 2 bases removed from V and 0 bases from J, the gap between germline ends came to 11 bases. The CDR3 spans 15 residues. The germline V gene has CDR1 MNHEY and CDR2 SVGAGI. In DNA form, the CDR3 reads TGTGCCAGCAGTTACGACCGGGACGTCTCCTACGAGCAGTACTTC. It is translated as CASSYDRDVSYEQYF.

This clone was observed a few times. The gene calls are TRBV28 and TRBJ2-7; no reliable D call. The V gene's germline CDR1 is MDHEN and CDR2 SYDVKM. Trimming removed 4 bases from V and 2 bases from J, with 9 bases in between. This CDR3 has 13 residues. The CDR3 region has the DNA TGTGCCAGCAGTTCGAGGACCGCCTACGAGCAGTACTTC. This encodes CASSSRTAYEQYF.

This clone was counted a few times. CDR3 nucleotides: TGTGCCAGCAGCTTGAGGTCGGGAAGACCTCGTCCCGGGGAGCTGTTTTTT. It translates to CASSLRSGRPRPGELFF. The gene calls are TRBV7-9 and TRBJ2-2, with TRBD2 as a possible D gene (5 bases). V was clipped by 3 bases and J by 6 bases, with 20 bases between them. The CDR3 contains 17 residues. Germline assignment: CDR1 SEHNR and CDR2 FQNEAQ (reference sequence).

This clone was recorded a few times. V gene TRBV5-4 combines with J gene TRBJ1-1; 9 bases agree with TRBD1. The CDR3 runs to 15 residues. V lost 4 bases to trimming and J lost 2 bases; unmatched junction nucleotides: 6. Germline CDR1 and CDR2: SGHNT and YYREEE (reference sequence). The CDR3 bases are TGTGCCAGCAGCCTCCGGGACAGGGTAAACACTGAAGCTTTCTTT. This gives the protein CASSLRDRVNTEAFF.

This clone was seen a handful of times. The J gene is TRBJ1-5, the V gene TRBV30, with a possible D match to TRBD1 (5 bases). Trimming pared 0 bases from V and 5 bases from J, leaving 8 bases between. This CDR3 has 13 amino acids. Germline lookup yields CDR1 GTSNPN and CDR2 SVGIG (reference sequence). The CDR3 DNA sequence: TGTGCCTGGAGTGTCTCAGGGCATCAGCCCCAGCATTTT. This codes for CAWSVSGHQPQHF.

Only a few counts were recorded for this clone. The chain joins TRBV7-9 to TRBJ1-1; D ambiguous. CDR3 length equals 13 residues. The germline gives CDR1 SEHNR, CDR2 FQNEAQ (reference sequence). Trimming took 1 base from V and 10 from J, leaving 13 bases between them. CDR3 amino acids: CASSLGSEGGAFF. The CDR3 coding sequence is TGTGCCAGCAGCTTAGGGAGTGAGGGTGGAGCTTTCTTT.

V is TRBV6-1 and J is TRBJ2-7; unclear D gene. This CDR3 comprises 18 residues. V was clipped by 2 bases and J by 6 bases, with 26 bases between them. The germline gives CDR1 MNHNS, CDR2 SASEGT. CDR3 in DNA: TGTGCCAGCAGTGAACTACCCCGGAACACCCTCTTCGGCTCCGAGCAGTACTTC. Protein: CASSELPRNTLFGSEQYF.

Only a few counts were recorded for this clone. This chain connects TRBV18 to TRBJ2-7, with TRBD1 identical over 7 bases. There are 14 residues in the CDR3. Germline CDR1 and CDR2: KGHSH and LQKENI. V trimming: 2 bases; J trimming: 7 bases; junction bases outside the gene matches: 8. Here the CDR3 reads CASSPSRGLSEQYF. The CDR3 DNA follows: TGTGCCAGCTCACCAAGCAGGGGGTTGAGTGAGCAGTACTTC.

This sequence joins TRBV29-1 and TRBJ1-2; 7 nucleotides align to TRBD1. The CDR3 has 13 residues. Trimming cost V 2 bases and J 8 bases; bases outside gene matches: 8. CDR1 is SQVTM, CDR2 ANQGSEA, per germline. In nucleotides, the CDR3 is TGCAGCGTTGAATCAAATGAGGGGGCGGGCTACACCTTC. Its protein product is CSVESNEGAGYTF. The entire variable domain, with the rest obtained from reference TRBV29-1 and TRBJ1-2, is as follows: SAVISQKPSRDICQRGTSLTIQCQVDSQVTMMFWYRQQPGQSLTLIATANQGSEATYESGFVIDKFPISRPNLTFSTLTVSNMSPEDSSIYLCSVESNEGAGYTFGSGTRLTVV.

The gene calls are TRBV2 and TRBJ1-2; TRBD1 matches 10 bases. Germline values: CDR1 SNHLY, CDR2 FYNNEI. This CDR3 has 15 residues. Trimming at V came to 2 bases and at J to 6 bases, leaving 6 bases not matched to a gene. DNA of the CDR3: TGTGCCAGCAGTGAATTCCCCGGGACAGGGGATGGCTACACCTTC. Translating it yields CASSEFPGTGDGYTF.

This clone was counted a few times. The chain uses TRBV5-6 and TRBJ2-4; perhaps TRBD1 as D (6 bases). The CDR3 sequence is 16 residues long. The germline CDR1 and CDR2 sequences are SGHDT and YYEEEE. V lost 4 bases and J lost 1, with 15 bases in between. For the CDR3, the DNA is TGTGCCAGCAGCGGAACAGGGTCCTGGGCCAAAAACATTCAGTACTTC. It encodes CASSGTGSWAKNIQYF. The variable domain in full, with the rest retrieved from reference TRBV5-6 and TRBJ2-4, is DAGVTQSPTHLIKTRGQQVTLRCSPKSGHDTVSWYQQALGQGPQFIFQYYEEEERQRGNFPDRFSGHQFPNYSSELNVNALLLGDSALYLCASSGTGSWAKNIQYFGAGTRLSVL.

Only a few counts were recorded for this clone. V and J are TRBV15 and TRBJ1-1; D ambiguous. The germline gives CDR1 LNHNV, CDR2 YYDKDF (reference sequence). Trimming cost V 5 bases and J 0 bases, with 4 bases left between them. The CDR3 has 12 residues. The CDR3 DNA is TGTGCCACCAGCTCACTGAACACTGAAGCTTTCTTT. Translation: CATSSLNTEAFF.

The V call is TRBV28, the J call TRBJ1-3; D not certain. The CDR3 spans 15 residues. V gave up 5 bases and J gave up 0 bases, with 11 bases separating them. Germline V gene data show CDR1 as MDHEN and CDR2 as SYDVKM. As DNA, the CDR3 is TGTGCCAGCAGTATCCTTACCTACTCTGGAAACACCATATATTTT. Protein product: CASSILTYSGNTIYF.